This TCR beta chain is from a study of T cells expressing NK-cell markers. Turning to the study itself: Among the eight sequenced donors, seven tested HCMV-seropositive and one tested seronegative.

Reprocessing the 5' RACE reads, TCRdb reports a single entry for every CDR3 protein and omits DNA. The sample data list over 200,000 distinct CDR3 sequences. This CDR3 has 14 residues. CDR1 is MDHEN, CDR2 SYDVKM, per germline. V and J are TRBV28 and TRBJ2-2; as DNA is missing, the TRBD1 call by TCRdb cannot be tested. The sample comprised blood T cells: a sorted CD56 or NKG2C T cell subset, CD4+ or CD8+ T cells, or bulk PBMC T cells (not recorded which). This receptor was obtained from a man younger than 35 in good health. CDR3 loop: CASSRGARTGELFF.